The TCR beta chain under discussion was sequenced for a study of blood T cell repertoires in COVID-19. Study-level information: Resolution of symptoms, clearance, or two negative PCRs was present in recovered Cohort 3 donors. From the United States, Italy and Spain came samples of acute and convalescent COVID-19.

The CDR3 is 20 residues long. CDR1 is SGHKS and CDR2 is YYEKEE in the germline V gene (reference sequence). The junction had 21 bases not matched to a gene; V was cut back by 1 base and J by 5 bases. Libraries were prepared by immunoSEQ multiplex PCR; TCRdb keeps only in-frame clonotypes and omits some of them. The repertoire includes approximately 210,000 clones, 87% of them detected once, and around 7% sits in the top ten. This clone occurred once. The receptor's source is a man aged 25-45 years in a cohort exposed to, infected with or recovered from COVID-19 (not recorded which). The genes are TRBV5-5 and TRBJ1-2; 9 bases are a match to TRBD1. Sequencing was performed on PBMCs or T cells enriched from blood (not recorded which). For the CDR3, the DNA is TGTGCCAGCAGCTTGATCGTCAACCGGGACAGGGATCCTTTGGGGTATGGCTACACCTTC. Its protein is CASSLIVNRDRDPLGYGYTF.